These T cell receptor beta chains were read from a single sample in a study of T cell changes during pregnancy in multiple sclerosis. Repertoires were generated with immunoSEQ multiplex PCR, while TCRdb's copy carries only in-frame clones and drops some. The profile shows 40,000 or so clones, about 88% of them singletons. The input for sequencing was CD4+ T cells from peripheral blood mononuclear cells, taken in the first trimester of pregnancy. The receptors derive from a female donor with multiple sclerosis, enrolled in a pregnancy study. Each CDR3 is given with its conserved first and last residue. D genes are given only for firm matches. Rows may omit the clone size; those that give it use once, few, many or a size class.

j_call clone_size v_call d_call cdr3_aa cdr3_nt
TRBJ1-2 . TRBV11-2 . CASSLGLGGAHNYGYTF TGTGCCAGCAGCTTAGGTCTGGGGGGGGCGCATAACTATGGCTACACCTTC
TRBJ2-2 . TRBV13 . CASSTRTGELFF TGTGCCAGCAGCACGCGCACCGGGGAGCTGTTTTTT
TRBJ2-5 . TRBV7-2 . CASSPRNQETQYF TGTGCCAGCAGCCCGAGGAACCAAGAGACCCAGTACTTC
TRBJ1-4 once TRBV10-1 . CASSEARFLSEKLFF TGCGCCAGCAGTGAAGCTAGGTTTCTTAGTGAAAAACTGTTTTTT
TRBJ1-2 . TRBV23-1 . CASSGTPFGYTF TGCGCCAGTTCAGGCACTCCATTTGGCTACACCTTC
TRBJ1-1 once TRBV7-2 . CASSLGHQNTEAFF TGTGCCAGCAGCTTAGGACATCAGAACACTGAAGCTTTCTTT
TRBJ1-1 . TRBV19 . CASSPTGRATEAFF TGTGCCAGTAGTCCCACAGGGCGTGCCACTGAAGCTTTCTTT
TRBJ1-3 . TRBV19 . CASSIQGIAGNTIYF TGTGCCAGTAGTATTCAGGGGATAGCTGGAAACACCATATATTTT
TRBJ2-3 . TRBV5-1 . CASSLLLVTDTQYF TGCGCCAGCAGCTTGTTACTGGTTACAGATACGCAGTATTTT
TRBJ2-7 once TRBV18 . CASSPRTEVTYEQYF TGTGCCAGCTCACCGAGGACAGAAGTAACCTACGAGCAGTACTTC
TRBJ2-7 . TRBV10-3 TRBD1 CAISADRVGVEQYF TGTGCCATCAGTGCGGACAGGGTGGGTGTCGAGCAGTACTTC
TRBJ2-1 . TRBV7-2 TRBD1 CASSRAQGAWFF TGTGCCAGCAGCCGCGCCCAGGGGGCGTGGTTCTTC
TRBJ1-1 . TRBV5-5 . CASSLYSGETTEAFF TGTGCCAGCAGCTTATATTCAGGGGAAACCACTGAAGCTTTCTTT
TRBJ2-2 . TRBV27 . CASSAKAGTPNTGELFF TGTGCCAGCAGTGCCAAAGCCGGGACTCCTAACACCGGGGAGCTGTTTTTT
TRBJ1-2 once TRBV29-1 . CSARLPNRDGYTF TGCAGCGCCCGTTTACCCAACAGGGATGGCTACACCTTC
TRBJ2-7 . TRBV15 TRBD2 CATSRPSGSYEQYF TGTGCCACCAGCAGACCCAGCGGGAGTTACGAGCAGTACTTC
TRBJ2-7 . TRBV7-8 TRBD2 CASSPSGSASYEQYF TGTGCCAGCAGCCCTAGCGGGAGCGCATCCTACGAGCAGTACTTC
TRBJ2-7 few TRBV11-2 TRBD2 CASSPRLAANSYEQYF TGTGCCAGCAGCCCCCGACTAGCGGCGAACTCCTACGAGCAGTACTTC
TRBJ1-1 . TRBV7-2 TRBD1 CASSLAQGAPEAFF TGTGCCAGCAGCTTAGCGCAGGGGGCGCCTGAAGCTTTCTTT
TRBJ2-3 . TRBV29-1 TRBD1 CSVEGGDRVTDTQYF TGCAGCGTCGAAGGGGGGGACAGGGTAACAGATACGCAGTATTTT
TRBJ2-7 few TRBV6-1 . CASSGPGLLYEQYF TGTGCCAGCAGTGGCCCGGGACTTCTCTACGAGCAGTACTTC
TRBJ2-7 . TRBV19 TRBD1 CASSMTGAYEQYF TGTGCCAGTAGTATGACAGGGGCCTACGAGCAGTACTTC
TRBJ1-2 once TRBV28 TRBD1 CASRRTGAGYGYTF TGTGCCAGCAGAAGAACAGGGGCCGGCTATGGCTACACCTTC
TRBJ2-3 . TRBV10-3 . CAISEELPGTPSTDTQYF TGTGCCATCAGTGAGGAACTACCCGGGACACCTAGCACAGATACGCAGTATTTT
TRBJ1-3 . TRBV7-2 . CASSLVAGNSGNTIYF TGTGCCAGCAGCTTGGTAGCGGGTAACTCTGGAAACACCATATATTTT